This T cell receptor beta chain was profiled in a study of blood T cell repertoires in COVID-19. Participants' own reports of clinical history determined their cohort assignment. Using immunoSEQ multiplex PCR, the repertoire was profiled, and TCRdb retains in-frame clones only, with some absent. The sample records roughly 300,000 clones, roughly 93% being singletons. This receptor was obtained from a woman aged 40 to 50 with acute COVID-19. The sequencing sample was made of PBMCs or T cells enriched from blood (not recorded which).

CDR3: CASSSDRAETSEAFF. The CDR3 DNA follows: TGTGCCAGCAGCTCGGACAGGGCCGAGACGAGTGAAGCTTTCTTT. The chain has TRBV7-2 and TRBJ1-1; 8 nucleotides line up with TRBD1. The CDR3 has 15 residues. Germline V gene lookup returns CDR1 SGHTA and CDR2 FQGNSA. Trimming took 4 bases from V and 7 from J; bases not matched to a gene: 11.